The clone carrying this T cell receptor (beta chain) was counted a few times. Its antigen is not identified. Other nucleotide sequences from this sample produce the same CDR3. The data belong to a study of shared clonotypes between healthy human individuals. The method was immunoSEQ multiplex PCR; TCRdb's version includes in-frame clones alone and lacks a portion of them. The table shows about 1.1 million clones, with 75% to 80% occurring only once. The CDR3 contains 15 residues. The J segment lost 0 bases and the V segment lost 6 bases, leaving 4 bases of the junction unmatched. CDR1 and CDR2 from the germline V gene are LNHDA and SQIVND (reference sequence). General study results and limits: Roughly 4.6% of naive CD4 clonotypes were common to several donors. Only blood samples were collected, and tissue repertoires likely differ.

This sequence was found in a young man in good health. Some clones in this sample may be carry-over from other donors' samples. Sequenced sample: memory CD4+ T cells from PBMCs. Subset of the sample: CD45RA-negative fraction. This rearrangement joins TRBV19 to TRBJ1-5, with TRBD1 identical over 8 bases. The CDR3 is CASRGQAYSNQPQHF. CDR3 coding DNA: TGTGCCAGTAGGGGACAGGCATATAGCAATCAGCCCCAGCATTTT.